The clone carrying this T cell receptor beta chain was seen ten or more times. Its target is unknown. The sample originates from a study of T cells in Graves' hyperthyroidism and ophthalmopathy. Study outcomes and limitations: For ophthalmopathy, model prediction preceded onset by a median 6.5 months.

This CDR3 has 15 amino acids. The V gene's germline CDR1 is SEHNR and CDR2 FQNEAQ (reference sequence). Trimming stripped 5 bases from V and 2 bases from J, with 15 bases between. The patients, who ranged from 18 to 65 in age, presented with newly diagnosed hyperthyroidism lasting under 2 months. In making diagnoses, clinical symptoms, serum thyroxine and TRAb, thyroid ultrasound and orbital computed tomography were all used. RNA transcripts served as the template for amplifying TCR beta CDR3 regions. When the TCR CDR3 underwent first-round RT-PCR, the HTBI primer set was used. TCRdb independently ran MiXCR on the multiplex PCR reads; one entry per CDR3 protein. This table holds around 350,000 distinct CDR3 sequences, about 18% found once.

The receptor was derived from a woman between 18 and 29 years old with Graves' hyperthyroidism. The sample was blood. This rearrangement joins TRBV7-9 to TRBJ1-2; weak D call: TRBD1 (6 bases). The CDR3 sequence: CASSPRDTRNYGYTF. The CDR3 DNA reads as TGTGCCAGCAGCCCCAGGGACACCCGAAACTATGGCTACACCTTC. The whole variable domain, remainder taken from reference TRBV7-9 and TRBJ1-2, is DTGVSQNPRHKITKRGQNVTFRCDPISEHNRLYWYRQTLGQGPEFLTYFQNEAQLEKSRLLSDRFSAERPKGSFSTLEIQRTEQGDSAMYLCASSPRDTRNYGYTFGSGTRLTVV.